The rows below give T cell receptor beta chains drawn from one sample of a study of shared clonotypes between healthy human individuals. Method: immunoSEQ multiplex PCR; TCRdb's copy keeps in-frame clones and lacks some. Altogether 650,000 to 750,000 clones are present, about three quarters being singletons, with the ten largest covering under 2%. The sample was memory CD4+ T cells sorted from blood. These receptors all come from a woman in her thirties in good health. The CDR3 runs from the conserved cysteine through the conserved F or W. The D gene is left open where the match is weak. The size of a clone is reported for some rows only, either as once, few or many, or as a class for expanded clones.

abundance | d_gene | len | j_gene | v_gene | CDR3aa
NA | TRBD1 | 15 | TRBJ2-5 | TRBV2 | CASLQQGAPGETQYF
NA | TRBD1 | 15 | TRBJ1-5 | TRBV5-1 | CASSFGDRDGQPQHF
NA | NA | 13 | TRBJ1-1 | TRBV11-3 | CASSPTGNTEAFF
NA | NA | 12 | TRBJ2-7 | TRBV10-2 | CASSETGYEQYF
NA | TRBD2 | 15 | TRBJ2-5 | TRBV14 | CASSQRSGGKETQYF
NA | TRBD1 | 13 | TRBJ1-1 | TRBV5-1 | CASSLGDRGLAFF
NA | NA | 13 | TRBJ2-4 | TRBV19 | CASNPAAKNIQYF
NA | NA | 15 | TRBJ1-1 | TRBV5-6 | CASIFPGALNTEAFF
NA | TRBD2 | 18 | TRBJ2-2 | TRBV7-9 | CASSYGPSGIMGTGELFF
many | NA | 17 | TRBJ2-2 | TRBV25-1 | CASSEPPGTRNTGELFF
NA | NA | 15 | TRBJ2-5 | TRBV5-4 | CASRDVRQSQETQYF
few | NA | 14 | TRBJ1-1 | TRBV18 | CASSPLGVGTEAFF
few | TRBD2 | 15 | TRBJ2-5 | TRBV5-1 | CASSSTSGIQETQYF
NA | TRBD2 | 19 | TRBJ2-2 | TRBV19 | CASSALLGTSGRDTGELFF
NA | NA | 13 | TRBJ1-1 | TRBV5-6 | CASSRRGGTEAFF
NA | TRBD1 | 18 | TRBJ1-2 | TRBV19 | CASSIIKGQGGKNYGYTF
NA | NA | 17 | TRBJ1-2 | TRBV7-9 | CASSLVVKPSLSHGYTF
NA | NA | 15 | TRBJ1-5 | TRBV6-1 | CASSLRGDSNQPQHF
NA | TRBD2 | 13 | TRBJ2-5 | TRBV5-1 | CASSFWGGETQYF
NA | TRBD2 | 17 | TRBJ2-5 | TRBV7-8 | CASSFYQSGTRGETQYF
NA | NA | 15 | TRBJ2-3 | TRBV5-6 | CASTIFRDSTDTQYF
NA | TRBD1 | 15 | TRBJ2-7 | TRBV18 | CASSKDRATSYEQYF
NA | NA | 12 | TRBJ1-2 | TRBV10-1 | CASSPNGWGYTF
once | NA | 14 | TRBJ1-1 | TRBV5-1 | CASSSGPPNTEAFF
NA | NA | 14 | TRBJ1-3 | TRBV5-1 | CASSFGTEENTIYF
once | TRBD1 | 16 | TRBJ2-5 | TRBV9 | CASSVGTGRWKETQYF
NA | TRBD2 | 15 | TRBJ2-1 | TRBV5-1 | CASSPSSGGYNEQFF
NA | NA | 16 | TRBJ1-4 | TRBV5-8 | CASSQVKGTTNEKLFF
NA | NA | 10 | TRBJ2-7 | TRBV6-1 | CASSVTEQYF
NA | NA | 16 | TRBJ2-5 | TRBV5-5 | CASSLAAASGQETQYF
NA | NA | 14 | TRBJ1-1 | TRBV5-5 | CASSFFGENTEAFF
many | TRBD1 | 15 | TRBJ1-5 | TRBV19 | CASSSGQGGNQPQHF
NA | TRBD2 | 19 | TRBJ2-3 | TRBV28 | CASSLGLSGRAPSTDTQYF
once | NA | 14 | TRBJ2-3 | TRBV11-2 | CASTIQGSVDTQYF
NA | TRBD2 | 16 | TRBJ2-2 | TRBV2 | CASSPTGLAVGGELFF
NA | NA | 11 | TRBJ1-1 | TRBV6-6 | CASSYGGEAFF
NA | NA | 15 | TRBJ1-2 | TRBV19 | CASSIGGELPLGYTF
NA | TRBD2 | 14 | TRBJ2-3 | TRBV5-1 | CASSSLAGQHTQYF
NA | TRBD1 | 13 | TRBJ2-7 | TRBV27 | CASSRTGRYEQYF
NA | TRBD2 | 17 | TRBJ2-7 | TRBV28 | CAIQRLAGGASSYEQYF
NA | NA | 17 | TRBJ2-7 | TRBV10-3 | CAISESLGGDGFYEQYF